This T cell receptor (beta chain) was retrieved from a study of blood T cell repertoires in COVID-19. Looking at the study overall: The origin of the acute and convalescent COVID-19 samples was the United States, Italy and Spain.

The recovered donors of Cohort 3 showed two negative PCRs, clearance, or symptom resolution. With 6 bases clipped from V and 4 bases from J, the junction kept 7 bases outside the gene matches. This CDR3 region has 15 residues. CDR1 is SGHVS and CDR2 is FQNEAQ in the germline V gene. The method was immunoSEQ multiplex PCR; TCRdb's version includes in-frame clones alone and lacks a portion of them. This table holds more than 250,000 clones, 92% found once. Sequenced sample: PBMCs or T cells enriched from blood (not recorded which). This sequence joins TRBV7-8 and TRBJ2-2; TRBD1 agrees at 8 bases. This clonotype was sampled from a woman in her 30s who had recovered from COVID-19. CDR3 protein: CASRPTGALTGELFF. For the CDR3, the DNA is TGTGCCAGCAGGCCGACAGGGGCCCTCACCGGGGAGCTGTTTTTT.